This T cell receptor beta chain comes out of a study of identical twins. MiXCR was run by TCRdb on the 5' RACE reads, yielding one entry per CDR3 protein. This sample yields about 250,000 distinct CDR3 sequences, of which roughly 8% are seen a single time; less than 4% belongs to the top ten. This clonotype was seen only a few times. The CDR3 runs to 14 residues. Germline CDR1 reads SGHDT; CDR2 reads YYEEEE. V trimming: 1 base; J trimming: 4 bases; junction bases outside the gene matches: 2. In addition, the sample was reused for a study of yellow fever vaccine responses in identical twins.

This clonotype was obtained from a woman aged 18-29 years in good health. The sequenced sample consisted of CD8+ T cells sorted from blood. This chain links TRBV5-6 with TRBJ2-1; 7 nucleotides match TRBD1. DNA for the CDR3: TGTGCCAGCAGCTTGCGGGGACAGTACAATGAGCAGTTCTTC. The encoded protein is CASSLRGQYNEQFF.